This TCR beta chain was found in a study of blood T cell repertoires in COVID-19. In the study overall: Specimens from acute and convalescent COVID-19 originated in the United States, Italy and Spain. Nucleic acid was either cDNA or gDNA, and it came from T cells, B-cell-depleted T cells, or PBMCs.

The CDR3 is made up of 16 amino acids. The germline gives CDR1 MDHEN, CDR2 SYDVKM. V was shortened by 4 bases and J by 6 bases, with 21 bases between the two germline ends. Authors' processing steps: Scientists estimated how many nucleated cells there were by amplifying reference gene primers. Sequencing was performed with immunoSEQ multiplex PCR; in TCRdb, only in-frame clones are kept and a portion is missing. V and J calls and clone size follow that table, whereas D and trimming were derived from the DNA. The data contain tens of thousands of clones, approximately 81% of them singletons. The receptor was derived from a man of 80 years or more with acute or convalescent COVID-19. The sequenced sample consisted of peripheral blood. The chain recombines TRBV28 with TRBJ1-2, with D perhaps matching TRBD1 (5 bases). The CDR3 region is CASSYPRQTLRDGYTF. As DNA, the CDR3 is TGTGCCAGCAGTTATCCGAGACAGACCCTACGGGATGGCTACACCTTC.